Listed below are T cell receptor beta chains from one sample, sequenced in a study of relationships among human T cell subsets. TCRdb used MiXCR to reprocess the multiplex PCR reads, holding one entry per CDR3 protein. Among roughly 5,000 distinct CDR3 sequences listed, around 60% were seen once. Specimen: CD8+ T cells sorted from blood. The source of these receptors is a man in his forties in good health. Each CDR3 is given with its conserved first and last residue. The order of the fields is D gene, V gene, clone size, CDR3 length, J gene, CDR3 DNA, CDR3 protein. A D gene is named only where the DNA matches it firmly. For some rows the clone size is stated as once, few or many, or as a class when expanded; others skip it.

d_call: NA; v_call: TRBV28; clone_size: NA; cdr3_length: 15; j_call: TRBJ1-5; cdr3_nt: TGTGCCAGCAGTTTATTGTCGATTAGCAATCAGCCCCAGCATTTT; cdr3_aa: CASSLLSISNQPQHF
d_call: NA; v_call: TRBV11-2; clone_size: once; cdr3_length: 14; j_call: TRBJ1-2; cdr3_nt: TGTGCCAGCAGCTTAGTCGCTCTCCCCTATGGCTACACCTTC; cdr3_aa: CASSLVALPYGYTF
d_call: NA; v_call: TRBV27; clone_size: NA; cdr3_length: 14; j_call: TRBJ1-5; cdr3_nt: TGTGCCAGCAGTTTACTAGGGAAAGACCAGCCCCAGCATTTT; cdr3_aa: CASSLLGKDQPQHF
d_call: TRBD2; v_call: TRBV30; clone_size: few; cdr3_length: 16; j_call: TRBJ2-3; cdr3_nt: TGTGCCTGGAGTGGGAAGGGAGGGCCGAGCACAGATACGCAGTATTTT; cdr3_aa: CAWSGKGGPSTDTQYF
d_call: NA; v_call: TRBV28; clone_size: NA; cdr3_length: 13; j_call: TRBJ2-3; cdr3_nt: TGTGCCAGCAGTTTAAGACTTCTAGATACGCAGTATTTT; cdr3_aa: CASSLRLLDTQYF
d_call: TRBD2; v_call: TRBV5-4; clone_size: medium-sized; cdr3_length: 16; j_call: TRBJ2-1; cdr3_nt: TGCGCCAGCAGCTTTAGGACTAGCGGGGGGAAGGATGAGCAGTTCTTC; cdr3_aa: CASSFRTSGGKDEQFF
d_call: NA; v_call: TRBV6-4; clone_size: NA; cdr3_length: 13; j_call: TRBJ2-3; cdr3_nt: TGTGCCAGCAGTGACTCAGACACAGATACGCAGTATTTT; cdr3_aa: CASSDSDTDTQYF
d_call: TRBD2; v_call: TRBV20-1; clone_size: NA; cdr3_length: 14; j_call: TRBJ2-1; cdr3_nt: TGCAGTGCTAGAGACCAGCGGGACTACAATGAGCAGTTCTTC; cdr3_aa: CSARDQRDYNEQFF
d_call: NA; v_call: TRBV14; clone_size: NA; cdr3_length: 15; j_call: TRBJ1-2; cdr3_nt: TGTGCCAGCAGCCAAGGGACAGCCCGAGGCTATGGCTACACCTTC; cdr3_aa: CASSQGTARGYGYTF
d_call: NA; v_call: TRBV11-2; clone_size: NA; cdr3_length: 15; j_call: TRBJ1-5; cdr3_nt: TGTGCCAGCAGCTTAGATGGTAGGAACAATCAGCCCCAGCATTTT; cdr3_aa: CASSLDGRNNQPQHF
d_call: NA; v_call: TRBV6-1; clone_size: few; cdr3_length: 13; j_call: TRBJ2-7; cdr3_nt: TGTGCCAGCAGTGAGTCCAGTCTACGAGAGCAGTACTTC; cdr3_aa: CASSESSLREQYF
d_call: NA; v_call: TRBV7-3; clone_size: NA; cdr3_length: 15; j_call: TRBJ2-2; cdr3_nt: TGTGCCAGCAGCAGCTACAGGGGAGGTACCGGGGAGCTGTTTTTT; cdr3_aa: CASSSYRGGTGELFF
d_call: NA; v_call: TRBV29-1; clone_size: NA; cdr3_length: 13; j_call: TRBJ2-1; cdr3_nt: TGCAGCGCTTCCCCCGGCAGGCAGAATGAGCAGTTCTTC; cdr3_aa: CSASPGRQNEQFF
d_call: NA; v_call: TRBV20-1; clone_size: NA; cdr3_length: 14; j_call: TRBJ2-1; cdr3_nt: TGCAGTGCGACATCCGGCAGGGGTAACAATGAGCAGTTCTTC; cdr3_aa: CSATSGRGNNEQFF
d_call: NA; v_call: TRBV12-3/TRBV12-4; clone_size: few; cdr3_length: 13; j_call: TRBJ2-3; cdr3_nt: TGTGCCAGCAAGGCTAGCGAAAAAGATACGCAGTATTTT; cdr3_aa: CASKASEKDTQYF
d_call: NA; v_call: TRBV28; clone_size: few; cdr3_length: 16; j_call: TRBJ1-5; cdr3_nt: TGTGCCAGCAGTTTAGAAGAGGGGTATAGCAATCAGCCCCAGCATTTT; cdr3_aa: CASSLEEGYSNQPQHF
d_call: TRBD1; v_call: TRBV5-5; clone_size: NA; cdr3_length: 14; j_call: TRBJ2-1; cdr3_nt: TGTGCCAGCAGATCCGGGACAGGATACAATGAGCAGTTCTTC; cdr3_aa: CASRSGTGYNEQFF
d_call: TRBD2; v_call: TRBV19; clone_size: NA; cdr3_length: 13; j_call: TRBJ2-3; cdr3_nt: TGTGCCAGTAGTCGCGGGAGGCCAGATACGCAGTATTTT; cdr3_aa: CASSRGRPDTQYF
d_call: NA; v_call: TRBV4-2; clone_size: NA; cdr3_length: 17; j_call: TRBJ2-1; cdr3_nt: TGTGCCAGCAGCCAAGAAGGAGCGGATAGCTCCTACAATGAGCAGTTCTTC; cdr3_aa: CASSQEGADSSYNEQFF
d_call: NA; v_call: TRBV7-9; clone_size: few; cdr3_length: 17; j_call: TRBJ2-1; cdr3_nt: TGTGCCAGCAGCTCAGCCCCGGGGGACTCCGTACAACGGGAGCAGTTCTTC; cdr3_aa: CASSSAPGDSVQREQFF
d_call: NA; v_call: TRBV14; clone_size: NA; cdr3_length: 15; j_call: TRBJ1-1; cdr3_nt: TGTGCCAGCAGCCAAGACAGGGTGGGGAACACTGAAGCTTTCTTT; cdr3_aa: CASSQDRVGNTEAFF
d_call: TRBD2; v_call: TRBV20-1; clone_size: NA; cdr3_length: 15; j_call: TRBJ2-7; cdr3_nt: TGCAGTGCTAGAGATGGGGCTAGCGGGAGTAGTGGGCAGTACTTC; cdr3_aa: CSARDGASGSSGQYF
d_call: TRBD1; v_call: TRBV11-2; clone_size: few; cdr3_length: 14; j_call: TRBJ2-1; cdr3_nt: TGTGCCAGCAAGACAGGGAGCTCCTACAATGAGCAGTTCTTC; cdr3_aa: CASKTGSSYNEQFF
d_call: TRBD1; v_call: TRBV7-6; clone_size: NA; cdr3_length: 16; j_call: TRBJ2-2; cdr3_nt: TGTGCCAGCAGCTTAGCGGCAGGGGGCTACACCGGGGAGCTGTTTTTT; cdr3_aa: CASSLAAGGYTGELFF
d_call: NA; v_call: TRBV10-3; clone_size: medium-sized; cdr3_length: 15; j_call: TRBJ2-6; cdr3_nt: TGTGCCATCAGTGAGTCAGACTCTGGGGCCAACGTCCTGACTTTC; cdr3_aa: CAISESDSGANVLTF
d_call: NA; v_call: TRBV28; clone_size: few; cdr3_length: 12; j_call: TRBJ1-6; cdr3_nt: TGTGCCAGCAGTTTTGGAAGTTCACCCCTCCACTTT; cdr3_aa: CASSFGSSPLHF
d_call: NA; v_call: TRBV11-3; clone_size: NA; cdr3_length: 14; j_call: TRBJ2-4; cdr3_nt: TGTGCCAGCAGTCCCTCCGCAAGCAAAAACATTCAGTACTTC; cdr3_aa: CASSPSASKNIQYF